The text below deals with one T cell receptor beta chain. Its antigen is currently unknown. The sample belongs to a study of shared clonotypes between healthy human individuals. The CDR3 spans 16 residues. Trimming at V came to 4 bases and at J to 5 bases, leaving 12 bases not matched to a gene. The germline V gene has CDR1 MGHDK and CDR2 SYGVNS. The study's findings and limits: Naive CD4 clonotypes were shared across a few donors at roughly 5%. Clonotype sharing among donors likely depends on sequencing depth. Memory subsets generally showed lower estimated richness than naive subsets.

Per sorted-subset replicate PCR, input was roughly 220 ng DNA, representing around 29,000 T cell genomes. The method was immunoSEQ multiplex PCR; TCRdb's version includes in-frame clones alone and lacks a portion of them. Among approximately 1.4 million clones listed, 95% to 99% were seen once. The sequence derives from a man under 40 in good health. V gene TRBV25-1 combines with J gene TRBJ2-7, with 9 bases lining up with TRBD1. The sequencing sample was made of naive CD4+ T cells sorted from blood. Described subset: CD45RA+ positively selected. CDR3 nucleotide sequence: TGTGCCAGCAGTGTCTCACCGGGACAGGGAGGTGACGAGCAGTACTTC. Translated: CASSVSPGQGGDEQYF.